This T cell receptor (beta chain) was observed in a study of T cells in Graves' hyperthyroidism and ophthalmopathy. Study-level findings and limits: Before onset, ophthalmopathy was predicted by the model a median approximately 6.7 months earlier.

Amplification of TCR beta CDR3 regions was performed using RNA transcripts as template. HTBI primers drove first-round RT-PCR of the TCR CDR3. TCRdb re-derived calls from the multiplex PCR reads in MiXCR, one entry per CDR3 protein. The sample includes 380,000 or so distinct CDR3 sequences, approximately 15% of them seen just once. Any patient presenting with uncontrolled infection, other autoimmune disease, pregnancy or lactation was left out. Diagnosing involved the use of clinical symptoms, serum thyroxine and TRAb, thyroid ultrasound and orbital computed tomography. Fresh peripheral blood, under 13 ml, was the source of the PBMCs. This clonotype was counted at least ten times. Its target is not known. Trimming removed 11 bases at V and 6 bases at J, with 5 bases between. The CDR3 is 9 amino acids.

V usage is TRBV12-3 or TRBV12-4 and J usage is TRBJ1-5; no clear D gene. The sequenced sample was blood. The clonotype was recovered from a woman aged 25 to 39 with Graves' hyperthyroidism. The DNA of the CDR3 is TGTGCCGCCGGTCAGCCCCAGCATTTT. This encodes CAAGQPQHF.